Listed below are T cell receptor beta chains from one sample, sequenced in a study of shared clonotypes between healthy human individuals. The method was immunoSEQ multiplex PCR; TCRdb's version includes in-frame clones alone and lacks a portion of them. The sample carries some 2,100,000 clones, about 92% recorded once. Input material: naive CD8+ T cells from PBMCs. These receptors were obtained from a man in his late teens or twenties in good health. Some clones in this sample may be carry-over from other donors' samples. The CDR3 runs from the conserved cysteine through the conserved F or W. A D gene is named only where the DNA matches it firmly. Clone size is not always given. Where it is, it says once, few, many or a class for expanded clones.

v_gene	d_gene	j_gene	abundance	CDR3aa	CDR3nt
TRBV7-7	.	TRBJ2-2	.	CASSLYGSGYTGELFF	TGTGCCAGCAGCTTATACGGGAGCGGATACACCGGGGAGCTGTTTTTT
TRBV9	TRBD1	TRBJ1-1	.	CASSEGTVTEAFF	TGTGCCAGCAGCGAAGGGACAGTCACTGAAGCTTTCTTT
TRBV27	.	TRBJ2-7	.	CASSLYTASSYEQYF	TGTGCCAGCAGTTTATACACGGCTAGCTCCTACGAGCAGTACTTC
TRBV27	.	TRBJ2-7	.	CASSLSAFINEQYF	TGTGCCAGCAGTTTATCGGCTTTCATCAACGAGCAGTACTTC
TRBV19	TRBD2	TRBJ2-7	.	CASSVGLAGVSYEQYF	TGTGCCAGTAGTGTCGGACTAGCGGGAGTATCCTACGAGCAGTACTTC
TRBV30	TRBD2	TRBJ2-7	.	CAWSVTLLAGSYEQYF	TGTGCCTGGAGTGTAACGTTGCTAGCGGGATCCTACGAGCAGTACTTC
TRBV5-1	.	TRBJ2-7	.	CASSVSSDKAYEQYF	TGCGCCAGCAGCGTCTCTTCGGACAAAGCCTACGAGCAGTACTTC
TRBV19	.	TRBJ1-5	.	CASSPKRRGSQPQHF	TGTGCCAGTAGTCCAAAACGCAGGGGAAGTCAGCCCCAGCATTTT
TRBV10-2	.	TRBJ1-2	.	CASNQANYGYTF	TGCGCCAGCAACCAGGCTAACTATGGCTACACCTTC
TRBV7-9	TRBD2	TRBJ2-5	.	CASSGRTSGIETQYF	TGTGCCAGCAGCGGCCGGACTAGCGGGATTGAGACCCAGTACTTC
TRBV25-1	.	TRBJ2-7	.	CASSELSYEQYF	TGTGCCAGCAGTGAGCTTTCTTACGAGCAGTACTTC
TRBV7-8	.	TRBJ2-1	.	CASSLLRRDGVDEQFF	TGTGCCAGCAGCTTATTAAGACGTGACGGGGTCGATGAGCAGTTCTTC
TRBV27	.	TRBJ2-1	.	CASSLGLYNEQFF	TGTGCCAGCAGTTTGGGACTCTACAATGAGCAGTTCTTC
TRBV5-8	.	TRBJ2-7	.	CASSLATGFLEQYF	TGTGCCAGCAGCTTGGCTACAGGGTTCCTCGAGCAGTACTTC
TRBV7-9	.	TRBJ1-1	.	CASSLGTNTEAFF	TGTGCCAGCAGCCTGGGGACGAACACTGAAGCTTTCTTT
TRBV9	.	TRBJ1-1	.	CASSGTGGEAFF	TGTGCCAGCAGCGGAACCGGGGGTGAAGCTTTCTTT
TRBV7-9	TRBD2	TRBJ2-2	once	CASSPTSGTYTGELFF	TGTGCCAGCAGCCCGACTAGCGGTACTTACACCGGGGAGCTGTTTTTT
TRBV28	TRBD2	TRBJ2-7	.	CASKTSGKGSYEQYF	TGTGCCAGCAAGACTAGCGGGAAGGGGTCCTACGAGCAGTACTTC